The following is a T cell receptor beta chain sequence with its context. Its antigen is not known. This specimen belongs to a study of early T cells in non-severe SARS-CoV-2 infection. The overall study: The chains were unpaired, and the sequenced material was bulk RNA from unsorted whole blood.

Individually, cDNA molecules had unique molecular identifiers attached to them. Using its own MiXCR run on the 5' RACE reads, TCRdb lists one record per CDR3 protein. The data hold tens of thousands of distinct CDR3 sequences, with about 10% observed a single time. Study-wide results and limits: Reliance on VDJdb matching favored anti-spike CD8 responses; private and CD4 specificities were missed.

V gave up 11 bases and J gave up 0 bases, with 18 bases separating them. Germline values: CDR1 MNHEY, CDR2 SVGAGI. CDR3 length: 15 residues. The source of this sequence is an adult who was a healthcare worker with PCR-confirmed SARS-CoV-2 infection or an uninfected control (not recorded which). V usage is TRBV6-5 and J usage is TRBJ2-3; D unresolved. The sample consisted of whole blood, taken at baseline. In nucleotides, the CDR3 is TGTGCCTCCCGTGCTGCTAGAGGAAGCACAGATACGCAGTATTTT. This codes for CASRAARGSTDTQYF.